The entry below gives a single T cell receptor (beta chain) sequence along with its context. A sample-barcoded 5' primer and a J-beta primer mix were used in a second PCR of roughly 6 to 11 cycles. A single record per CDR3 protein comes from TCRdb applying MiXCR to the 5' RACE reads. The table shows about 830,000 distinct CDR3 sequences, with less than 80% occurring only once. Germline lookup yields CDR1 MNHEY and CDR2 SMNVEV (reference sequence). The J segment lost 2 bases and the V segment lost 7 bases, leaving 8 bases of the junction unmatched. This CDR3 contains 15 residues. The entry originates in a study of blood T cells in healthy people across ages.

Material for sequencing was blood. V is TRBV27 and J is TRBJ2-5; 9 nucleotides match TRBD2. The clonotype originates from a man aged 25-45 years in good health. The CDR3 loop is CASIFASGGQETQYF. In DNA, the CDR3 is TGTGCCAGCATCTTCGCGAGCGGGGGGCAAGAGACCCAGTACTTC.